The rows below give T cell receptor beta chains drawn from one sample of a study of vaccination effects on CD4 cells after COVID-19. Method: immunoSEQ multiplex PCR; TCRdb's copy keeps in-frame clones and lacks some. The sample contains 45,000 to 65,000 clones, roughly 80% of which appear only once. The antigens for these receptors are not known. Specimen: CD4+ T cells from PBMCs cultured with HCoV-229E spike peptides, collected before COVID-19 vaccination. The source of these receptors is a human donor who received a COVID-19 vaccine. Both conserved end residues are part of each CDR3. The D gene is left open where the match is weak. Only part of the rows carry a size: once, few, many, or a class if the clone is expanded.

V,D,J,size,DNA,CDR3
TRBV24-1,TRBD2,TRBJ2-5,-,TGTGCCACCAGTGATCGGGGAGACGTGACTAGCGGGGGTGAAGAGACCCAGTACTTC,CATSDRGDVTSGGEETQYF
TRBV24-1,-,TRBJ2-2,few,TGTGCCACCAGTGATTTGCGGGGTCCCGGGGAGCTGTTTTTT,CATSDLRGPGELFF
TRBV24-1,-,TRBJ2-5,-,TGTGCCACCAGTGATTTTGTAGAGACCCAGTACTTC,CATSDFVETQYF
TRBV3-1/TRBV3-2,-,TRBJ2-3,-,TGTGCCAGCAGCCTAAGCACAGATACGCAGTATTTT,CASSLSTDTQYF
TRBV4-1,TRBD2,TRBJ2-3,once,TGCGCCAGCAGCCTCGGGGGGGGAGTCAACACAGATACGCAGTATTTT,CASSLGGGVNTDTQYF
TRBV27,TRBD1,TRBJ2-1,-,TGTGCCAGTAGTCGACAGGGGGCTTCCTACAATGAGCAGTTCTTC,CASSRQGASYNEQFF
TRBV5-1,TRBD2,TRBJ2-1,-,TGCGCCAGCAGCTCAATAAGGACTAGCGGGGGAGCCAGCTCCTACAATGAGCAGTTCTTC,CASSSIRTSGGASSYNEQFF
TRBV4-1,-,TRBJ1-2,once,TGCGCCAGCAGCCAAGGGGTCCGACCGGGTGGCTACACCTTC,CASSQGVRPGGYTF
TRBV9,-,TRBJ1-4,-,TGTGCCAGCAGCGTGCCCGGACAGACCGAAAAACTGTTTTTT,CASSVPGQTEKLFF
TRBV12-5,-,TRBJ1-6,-,TGTGCTAGTGGTTTCCTCACGGCAGGGGATAATTCACCCCTCCACTTT,CASGFLTAGDNSPLHF
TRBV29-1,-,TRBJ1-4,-,TGCAGCGTACTTCATACTAATGAAAAACTGTTTTTT,CSVLHTNEKLFF
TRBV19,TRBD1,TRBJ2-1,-,TGTGCCAGTAGTTTGAGACAGGGCCTCTCCTACAATGAGCAGTTCTTC,CASSLRQGLSYNEQFF
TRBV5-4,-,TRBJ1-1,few,TGTGCCAGCAGCTTTTCAACTTGGACTGAAGCTTTCTTT,CASSFSTWTEAFF
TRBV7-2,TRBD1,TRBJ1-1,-,TGTGCCAGCAGGCAACCGGGACAGGGTTTTTCACACACTGAAGCTTTCTTT,CASRQPGQGFSHTEAFF
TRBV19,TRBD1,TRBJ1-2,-,TGTGCCGTCCGGGACAGCTTCTTCTATGGCTACACCTTC,CAVRDSFFYGYTF
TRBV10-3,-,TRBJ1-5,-,TGTGCCATCAGTGTAAATAATCAGCCCCAGCATTTT,CAISVNNQPQHF
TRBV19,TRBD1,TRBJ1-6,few,TGTGCCACCTCGACAGGGGAAAATTCACCCCTCCACTTT,CATSTGENSPLHF
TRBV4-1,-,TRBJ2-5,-,TGCGCCAGCAGCCAGACCTCGACAGGCCAAGAGACCCAGTACTTC,CASSQTSTGQETQYF
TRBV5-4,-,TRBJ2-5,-,TGTGCCAGCAGCTTGGGCGGGGAAGAGACCCAGTACTTC,CASSLGGEETQYF
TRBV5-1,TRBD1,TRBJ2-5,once,TGCGCCAGCAGCTTGGTTTCAGGGGGTTTCCAAGAGACCCAGTACTTC,CASSLVSGGFQETQYF
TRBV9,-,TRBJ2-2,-,TGTGCCAGCAGCGCCCCTCTTAACACCGGGGAGCTGTTTTTT,CASSAPLNTGELFF
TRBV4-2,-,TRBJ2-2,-,TGTGCCAGCAGCCAGGAGGGGACAGCGAACACCGGGGAGCTGTTTTTT,CASSQEGTANTGELFF